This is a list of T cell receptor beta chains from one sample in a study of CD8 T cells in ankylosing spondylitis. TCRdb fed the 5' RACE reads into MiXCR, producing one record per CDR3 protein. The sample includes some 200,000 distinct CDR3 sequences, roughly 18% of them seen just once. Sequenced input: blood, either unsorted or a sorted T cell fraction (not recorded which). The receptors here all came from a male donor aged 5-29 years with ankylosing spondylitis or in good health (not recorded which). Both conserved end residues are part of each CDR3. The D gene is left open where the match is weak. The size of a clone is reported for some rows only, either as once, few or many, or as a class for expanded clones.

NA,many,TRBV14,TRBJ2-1,CASSFRDQRSNEQFF,TGTGCCAGCAGCTTCCGGGACCAGAGGAGCAATGAGCAGTTCTTC
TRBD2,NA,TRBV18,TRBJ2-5,CASSPGLAGGETQYF,TGTGCCAGCTCACCAGGACTAGCGGGAGGAGAGACCCAGTACTTC
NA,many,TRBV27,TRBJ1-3,CASSLSLGAAISGNTIYF,TGTGCCAGCAGTTTATCTCTCGGGGCAGCCATCTCTGGAAACACCATATATTTT
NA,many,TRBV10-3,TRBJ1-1,CAISDRAGTEAFF,TGTGCCATCAGTGACAGGGCCGGCACTGAAGCTTTCTTT
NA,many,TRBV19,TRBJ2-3,CASSIDLSSSTDTQYF,TGTGCCAGTAGTATAGATCTGAGTTCTAGCACAGATACGCAGTATTTT
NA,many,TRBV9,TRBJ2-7,CASSGRLGSYEQYF,TGTGCCAGCAGCGGGAGGCTGGGGTCCTACGAGCAGTACTTC
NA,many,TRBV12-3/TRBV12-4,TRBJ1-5,CASSLDFDQPQHF,TGTGCCAGCAGTTTAGACTTCGATCAGCCCCAGCATTTT
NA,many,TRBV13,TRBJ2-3,CASSPNSGADTQYF,TGTGCCAGCAGCCCGAATAGTGGTGCAGATACGCAGTATTTT
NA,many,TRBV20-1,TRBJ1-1,CSGGLRAFF,TGCAGTGGGGGACTTAGAGCTTTCTTT
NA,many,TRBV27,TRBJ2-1,CASRGQGPQGFF,TGTGCCAGCCGGGGGCAGGGCCCCCAGGGGTTCTTC
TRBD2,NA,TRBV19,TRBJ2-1,CASGLAVYNEQFF,TGTGCCAGTGGACTAGCGGTCTACAATGAGCAGTTCTTC
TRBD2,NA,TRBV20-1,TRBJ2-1,CSAREASGIYNEQFF,TGCAGTGCTAGAGAGGCTAGCGGGATTTACAATGAGCAGTTCTTC
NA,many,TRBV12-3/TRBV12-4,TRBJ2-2,CASNIGRVENTGELFF,TGTGCCAGCAACATTGGGCGGGTGGAGAACACCGGGGAGCTGTTTTTT
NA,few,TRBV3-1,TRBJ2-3,CASSQDQVDTQYF,TGTGCCAGCAGCCAAGATCAGGTCGATACGCAGTATTTT
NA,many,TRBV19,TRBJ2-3,CATSPSWGTDTQYF,TGTGCCACCTCTCCTAGTTGGGGCACAGATACGCAGTATTTT
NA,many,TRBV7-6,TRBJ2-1,CASSPGHLIYNEQFF,TGTGCCAGCAGCCCTGGACACCTCATCTACAATGAGCAGTTCTTC
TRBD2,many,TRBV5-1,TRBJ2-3,CASSGRALPSTDTQYF,TGCGCCAGCAGCGGGAGGGCCCTCCCTAGCACAGATACGCAGTATTTT
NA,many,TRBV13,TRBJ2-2,CASSLWDLNTGELFF,TGTGCCAGCAGCTTGTGGGACTTGAACACCGGGGAGCTGTTTTTT
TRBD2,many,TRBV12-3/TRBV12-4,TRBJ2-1,CASSLRTSGRTNEQFF,TGTGCCAGCAGTTTAAGGACTAGCGGGAGGACTAATGAGCAGTTCTTC
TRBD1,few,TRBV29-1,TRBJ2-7,CSGGQGYHEQYF,TGCAGCGGGGGACAGGGTTACCACGAGCAGTACTTC
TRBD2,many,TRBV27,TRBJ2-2,CASSLDLGTSVAGELFF,TGTGCCAGCAGTTTAGATCTCGGGACTAGCGTCGCCGGGGAGCTGTTTTTT
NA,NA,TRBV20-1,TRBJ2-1,CSARGSGTRRDNEQFF,TGCAGTGCTAGAGGGTCAGGGACTCGGCGGGACAATGAGCAGTTCTTC
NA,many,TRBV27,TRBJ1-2,CASSLTGSYGYTF,TGTGCCAGCAGTTTAACAGGGAGCTATGGCTACACCTTC
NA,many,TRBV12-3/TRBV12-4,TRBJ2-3,CASSFGRRDTQYF,TGTGCCAGCAGTTTCGGGAGACGAGATACGCAGTATTTT
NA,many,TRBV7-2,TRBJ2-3,CASSALGRSTDTQYF,TGTGCCAGCAGCGCCCTGGGTCGGAGCACAGATACGCAGTATTTT
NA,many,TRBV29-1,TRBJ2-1,CSVDWRAYNEQFF,TGCAGCGTTGATTGGCGGGCTTACAATGAGCAGTTCTTC
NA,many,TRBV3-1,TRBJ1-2,CASSQEPAYGYTF,TGTGCCAGCAGCCAAGAGCCAGCCTATGGCTACACCTTC
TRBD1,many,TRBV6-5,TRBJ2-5,CASSPTGALGETQYF,TGTGCCAGCAGTCCAACAGGGGCCTTAGGAGAGACCCAGTACTTC
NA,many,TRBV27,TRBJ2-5,CASSLGGGALETQYF,TGTGCCAGCAGTTTAGGGGGCGGGGCCCTGGAGACCCAGTACTTC
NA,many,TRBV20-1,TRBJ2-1,CSAKESGFIYNEQFF,TGCAGTGCGAAAGAATCGGGATTCATCTACAATGAGCAGTTCTTC
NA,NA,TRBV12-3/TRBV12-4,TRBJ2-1,CASTLTGAGTSVNEQFF,TGTGCCAGCACCCTCACAGGGGCCGGGACTAGTGTCAATGAGCAGTTCTTC
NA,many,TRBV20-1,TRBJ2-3,CSAISPKTSTDTQYF,TGCAGTGCTATCTCTCCAAAAACTAGCACAGATACGCAGTATTTT
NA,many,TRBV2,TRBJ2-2,CASSEGGLDYGELFF,TGTGCCAGCAGTGAAGGGGGTCTAGATTACGGGGAGCTGTTTTTT
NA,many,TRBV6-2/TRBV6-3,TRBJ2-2,CASSPPDPLNTGELFF,TGTGCCAGCAGTCCTCCAGATCCCTTAAACACCGGGGAGCTGTTTTTT
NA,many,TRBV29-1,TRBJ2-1,CSVGENEQFF,TGCAGCGTTGGGGAAAATGAGCAGTTCTTC
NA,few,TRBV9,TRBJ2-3,CASSAEHSVGTQYF,TGTGCCAGCAGCGCGGAGCACAGTGTAGGTACGCAGTATTTT
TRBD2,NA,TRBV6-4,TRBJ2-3,CASSDKTSGTDTQYF,TGTGCCAGCAGTGATAAGACTAGCGGCACAGATACGCAGTATTTT
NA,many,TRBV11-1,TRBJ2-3,CASSPYSTVGTDTQYF,TGTGCCAGCAGCCCTTATTCGACCGTAGGAACAGATACGCAGTATTTT
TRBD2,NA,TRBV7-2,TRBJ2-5,CASSDGTRGETQYF,TGTGCCAGCAGCGATGGGACTAGGGGAGAGACCCAGTACTTC
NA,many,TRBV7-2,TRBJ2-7,CASSLGVGTPYEQYF,TGTGCCAGCAGCTTAGGGGTAGGAACCCCCTACGAGCAGTACTTC
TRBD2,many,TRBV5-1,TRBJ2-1,CASSLVPGLAVNEQFF,TGCGCCAGCAGCTTGGTCCCGGGACTAGCGGTCAATGAGCAGTTCTTC
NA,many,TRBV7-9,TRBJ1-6,CASSLEGLDSPLHF,TGTGCCAGCAGCTTAGAAGGGTTGGATTCACCCCTCCACTTT
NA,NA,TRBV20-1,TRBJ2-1,CSASVIYEQFF,TGCAGTGCTTCCGTAATCTATGAGCAGTTCTTC
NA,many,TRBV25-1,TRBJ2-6,CASSPHRSSGANVLTF,TGTGCCAGCAGTCCCCACAGGAGCTCTGGGGCCAACGTCCTGACTTTC
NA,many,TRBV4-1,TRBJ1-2,CASSQHGQKKYGYTF,TGCGCCAGCAGCCAACACGGACAGAAAAAATATGGCTACACCTTC
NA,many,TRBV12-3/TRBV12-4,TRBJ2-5,CASSSSIGLPQYF,TGTGCCAGCAGTAGCTCGATAGGTCTGCCCCAGTACTTC
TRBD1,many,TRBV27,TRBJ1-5,CASSLQGVGQPQHF,TGTGCCAGCAGTTTACAGGGGGTCGGTCAGCCCCAGCATTTT
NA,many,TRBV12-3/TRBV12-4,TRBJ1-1,CASSLEGGVAFF,TGTGCCAGCAGTTTAGAGGGAGGGGTGGCTTTCTTT
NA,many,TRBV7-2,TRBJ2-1,CASRAVPGANEQFF,TGTGCCAGCAGGGCGGTGCCGGGAGCCAATGAGCAGTTCTTC
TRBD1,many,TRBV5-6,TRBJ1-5,CASSLRGPSNQPQHF,TGTGCCAGCAGCTTGAGGGGGCCGAGTAATCAGCCCCAGCATTTT
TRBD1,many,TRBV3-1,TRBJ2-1,CASSQAQGGSREQFF,TGTGCCAGCAGCCAAGCACAGGGGGGTAGTCGTGAGCAGTTCTTC
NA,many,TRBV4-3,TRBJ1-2,CASSQDSGPTPDGYTF,TGCGCCAGCAGCCAAGATTCAGGCCCGACCCCGGATGGCTACACCTTC
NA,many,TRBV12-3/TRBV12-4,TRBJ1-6,CASSFFSGSNSPLHF,TGTGCCAGCAGTTTTTTCTCAGGGTCTAATTCACCCCTCCACTTT
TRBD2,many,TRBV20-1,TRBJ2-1,CSARRLAGANEQFF,TGCAGTGCTAGAAGGCTAGCGGGAGCGAATGAGCAGTTCTTC
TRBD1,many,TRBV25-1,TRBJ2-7,CASSARQGTYEQYF,TGTGCCAGCAGTGCCCGACAGGGGACCTACGAGCAGTACTTC